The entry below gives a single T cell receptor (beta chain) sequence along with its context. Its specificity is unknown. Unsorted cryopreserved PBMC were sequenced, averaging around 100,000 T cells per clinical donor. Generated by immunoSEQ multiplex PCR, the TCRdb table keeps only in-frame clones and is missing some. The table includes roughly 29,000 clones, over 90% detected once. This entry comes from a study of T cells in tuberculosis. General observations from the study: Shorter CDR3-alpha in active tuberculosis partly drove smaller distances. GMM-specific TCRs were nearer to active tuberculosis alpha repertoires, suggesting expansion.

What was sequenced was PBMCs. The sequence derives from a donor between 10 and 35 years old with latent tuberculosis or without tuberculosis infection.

CDR3 loop: CASSLFGNTGELFF. DNA for the CDR3: TGTGCCAGCAGCTTGTTCGGGAACACCGGGGAGCTGTTTTTT. V and J are TRBV11-3 and TRBJ2-2; D gene unclear. The CDR3 loop spans 14 amino acids. In germline, CDR1 is SGHNT, CDR2 YENEEA. With 3 bases removed from V and 1 base from J, the gap between germline ends came to 6 bases.